A single sample gave rise to the 9 T cell receptor beta chains below, sequenced in a study of shared clonotypes between healthy human individuals. CD45RO-negative CD8 cells positively selected for CCR7 made up the naive population, which excluded terminally differentiated effector memory CD45RA+ cells. Method: immunoSEQ multiplex PCR; TCRdb's copy keeps in-frame clones and lacks some. Of 1.5 million to 2.5 million clones in the sample, approximately 94% are singletons; the top ten hold 0.9% to 1.5%. The sample consisted of naive CD8+ T cells sorted from blood. Receptors originate from a man aged 18 to 30 in good health.

The V call is TRBV5-1, the J call TRBJ2-7; 9 bases line up with TRBD1. CDR3 size: 14 residues. In germline, CDR1 is SGHRS, CDR2 YFSETQ. The CDR3 bases are TGCGCTACCAGCCCTGGGGACAGGGATTACGAGCAGTACTTC. It specifies CATSPGDRDYEQYF.

The rearrangement links TRBV6-1 to TRBJ1-1; D not resolved. The CDR3 has 16 amino acids. V lost 2 bases and J 10 bases, leaving 23 bases between the germline ends. Germline V lookup: CDR1 MNHNS, CDR2 SASEGT. This chain's CDR3 is CASSELITQNTELAFF. The DNA of the CDR3 is TGTGCCAGCAGTGAACTCATCACCCAGAACACTGAGTTAGCTTTCTTT.

J is TRBJ1-5 and V is TRBV11-2, with D possibly TRBD1 on 5 matching bases. With 5 bases removed from V and 6 bases from J, the gap between germline ends came to 14 bases. The germline gives CDR1 SGHAT, CDR2 FQNNGV. CDR3 length: 14 residues. This CDR3 reads CASSPSGGGQPQHF. DNA of the CDR3: TGTGCCAGCAGCCCCTCGGGGGGGGGTCAGCCCCAGCATTTT.

The chain recombines TRBV5-6 with TRBJ2-7; D remains ambiguous. With 5 bases removed from V and 0 bases from J, the gap between germline ends came to 12 bases. This CDR3 contains 14 residues. Germline lookup yields CDR1 SGHDT and CDR2 YYEEEE. The CDR3 nucleotides read TGTGCCAGCAGTCGACGGTGGGACTCCTACGAGCAGTACTTC. Translating it yields CASSRRWDSYEQYF.

This chain connects TRBV7-9 to TRBJ2-1, with 12 bases that match TRBD2. CDR1 and CDR2 (germline): SEHNR, FQNEAQ (reference sequence). The CDR3 runs to 16 residues. With 5 bases clipped from V and 8 bases from J, the junction kept 10 bases outside the gene matches. The CDR3 DNA follows: TGTGCCAGCAGCCCAGGACTAGCGGGAAGGGGCGATGAGCAGTTCTTC. This gives the protein CASSPGLAGRGDEQFF. Using reference TRBV7-9 and TRBJ2-1 for the parts outside the CDR3, the full variable domain is DTGVSQNPRHKITKRGQNVTFRCDPISEHNRLYWYRQTLGQGPEFLTYFQNEAQLEKSRLLSDRFSAERPKGSFSTLEIQRTEQGDSAMYLCASSPGLAGRGDEQFFGPGTRLTVL.

The chain links TRBV2 to TRBJ1-5, with D hard to call. Germline CDR1 SNHLY, CDR2 FYNNEI. The CDR3 spans 16 residues. The ends were cut back, 3 bases at V and 1 base at J, with 13 bases in the middle. The CDR3 sequence: CASSDDGQESNQPQHF. The CDR3 coding sequence is TGTGCCAGCAGTGATGACGGTCAGGAAAGCAATCAGCCCCAGCATTTT.

The chain uses TRBV2 and TRBJ1-2; D ambiguous. V shed 1 base and J shed 8 bases, with 11 bases lying between them. The CDR3 sequence is 13 residues long. Looked up from germline, CDR1 is SNHLY and CDR2 is FYNNEI. The CDR3 sequence: CASSEEVWQGYTF. CDR3 bases: TGTGCCAGCAGTGAAGAAGTCTGGCAAGGCTACACCTTC.

This clone was recorded only once. This chain connects TRBV27 to TRBJ2-4; the D gene is possibly TRBD1 (5 bases). This CDR3 region has 13 residues. The germline V gene encodes CDR1 MNHEY and CDR2 SMNVEV (reference sequence). V was pared by 2 bases and J by 7 bases, with 9 bases between. The CDR3 is CASSLIGANIQYF. The CDR3, as DNA: TGTGCCAGCAGTTTAATAGGGGCGAACATTCAGTACTTC.

With regard to this clone: The same CDR3 also results from other DNA sequences found in this sample. This chain connects TRBV5-1 to TRBJ2-1, with D unresolved. Germline V CDR1 and CDR2: SGHRS, YFSETQ. The V end was cut by 0 bases, the J end by 4 bases, with 5 bases between. This CDR3 region has 13 residues. The CDR3 DNA reads TGCGCCAGCAGCTTGGGGGTTTACAATGAGCAGTTCTTC. Translating it yields CASSLGVYNEQFF.